This T cell receptor beta chain stems from a study of cytomegalovirus exposure and HLA in healthy donors. Whole-study context: An early release of data contained 80 million to 85 million unique TCRs, which came from HLA-typed donors.

Healthy individuals who donated bone marrow served as the donors. Comments on this clone: Its antigen is not identified.

PCR primers comprised 60 Vbeta and 13 Jbeta primers. In the study's own analysis: In a later analysis, around 12 million of 65 million to 80 million unique beta chains occurred in at least two donors. Sequencing used immunoSEQ multiplex PCR; TCRdb keeps in-frame clones, though not all of them. Clone size and the V and J calls come from that table; the DNA yielded D and trimming. This sample's clone table lists tens of thousands of clones. The CDR3 totals 14 residues. V lost 1 base and J lost 4; bases outside the gene matches: 3. Germline V gene lookup returns CDR1 SEHNR and CDR2 FQNEAQ (reference sequence). Study-wide findings and caveats: An ancestry cluster, one associated with Asian ancestry, reportedly showed fewer N-insertions than the approximately 670-donor mean in a later analysis.

The sequenced material came from PBMCs. This clonotype was obtained from a woman between 40 and 55 years old in good health and CMV-seronegative. V gene TRBV7-9 combines with J gene TRBJ1-1, with 7 bases lining up with TRBD1. The DNA for the CDR3 is TGTGCCAGCAGCTTAGAACAGGGGAGCACTGAAGCTTTCTTT. Protein product: CASSLEQGSTEAFF.